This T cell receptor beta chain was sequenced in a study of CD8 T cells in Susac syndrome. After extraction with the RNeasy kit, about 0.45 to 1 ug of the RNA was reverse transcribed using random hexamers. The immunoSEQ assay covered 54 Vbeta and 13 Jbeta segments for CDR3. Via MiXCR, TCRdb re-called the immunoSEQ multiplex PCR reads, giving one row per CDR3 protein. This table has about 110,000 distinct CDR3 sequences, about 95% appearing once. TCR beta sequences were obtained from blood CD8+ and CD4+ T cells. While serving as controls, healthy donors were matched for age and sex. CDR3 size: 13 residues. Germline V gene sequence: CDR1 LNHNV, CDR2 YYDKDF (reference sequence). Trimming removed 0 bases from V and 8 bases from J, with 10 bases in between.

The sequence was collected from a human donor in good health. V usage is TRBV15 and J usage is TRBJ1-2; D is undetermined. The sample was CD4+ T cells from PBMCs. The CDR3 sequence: CATSRDPGQGYTF. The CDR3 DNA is TGTGCCACCAGCAGAGATCCAGGCCAAGGCTACACCTTC.